The clone carrying this TCR beta chain has ten or more counts. The data originate from a study of response to subunit inactivated influenza vaccine. MiXCR, applied by TCRdb to the RT-PCR reads, yields one record per CDR3 protein. The sample lists 860,000 or so distinct CDR3 sequences; about 20% were seen once. V shed 4 bases and J shed 0 bases, with 7 bases lying between them. The length of the CDR3 is 13 residues. Per the germline V gene, CDR1 is SQVTM and CDR2 is ANQGSEA. Sample: PBMCs from blood, taken roughly 5 days after vaccination. The rearrangement uses TRBV29-1 and TRBJ1-3, with D maybe TRBD1 (5 bases). This sequence originates from a man aged 45-60 years who received an inactivated influenza vaccine. CDR3 amino acids: CSVGQGSGNTIYF. CDR3 nucleotide sequence: TGCAGCGTTGGTCAGGGCTCTGGAAACACCATATATTTT. The full variable domain, completed using reference TRBV29-1 and TRBJ1-3, is SAVISQKPSRDICQRGTSLTIQCQVDSQVTMMFWYRQQPGQSLTLIATANQGSEATYESGFVIDKFPISRPNLTFSTLTVSNMSPEDSSIYLCSVGQGSGNTIYFGEGSWLTVV.